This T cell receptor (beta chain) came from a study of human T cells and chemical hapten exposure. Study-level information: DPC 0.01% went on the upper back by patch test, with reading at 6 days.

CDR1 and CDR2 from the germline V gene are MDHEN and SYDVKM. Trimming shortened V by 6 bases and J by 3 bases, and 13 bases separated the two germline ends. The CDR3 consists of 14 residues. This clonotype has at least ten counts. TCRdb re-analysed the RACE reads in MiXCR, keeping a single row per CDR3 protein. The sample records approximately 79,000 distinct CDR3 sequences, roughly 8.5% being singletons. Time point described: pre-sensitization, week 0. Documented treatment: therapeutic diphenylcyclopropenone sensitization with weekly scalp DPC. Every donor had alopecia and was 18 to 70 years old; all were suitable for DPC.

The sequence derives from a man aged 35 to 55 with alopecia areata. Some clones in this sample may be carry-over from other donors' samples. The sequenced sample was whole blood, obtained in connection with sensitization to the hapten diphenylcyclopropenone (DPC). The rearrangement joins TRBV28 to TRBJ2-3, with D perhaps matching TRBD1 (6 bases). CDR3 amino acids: CASRPGTHTDTQYF. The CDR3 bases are TGTGCCAGCAGGCCCGGGACACATACAGATACGCAGTATTTT. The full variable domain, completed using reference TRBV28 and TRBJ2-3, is DVKVTQSSRYLVKRTGEKVFLECVQDMDHENMFWYRQDPGLGLRLIYFSYDVKMKEKGDIPEGYSVSREKKERFSLILESASTNQTSMYLCASRPGTHTDTQYFGPGTRLTVL.